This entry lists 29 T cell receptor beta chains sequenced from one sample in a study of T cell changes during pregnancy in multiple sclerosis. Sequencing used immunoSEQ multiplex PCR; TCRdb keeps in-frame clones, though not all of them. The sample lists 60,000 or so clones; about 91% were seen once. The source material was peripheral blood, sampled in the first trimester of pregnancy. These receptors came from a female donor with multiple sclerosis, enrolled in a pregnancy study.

The CDR3 coding sequence is TGTGCCAGCAGGGCAACAGGGAATAATTCACCCCTCCACTTT. Translating gives CASRATGNNSPLHF. The V call is TRBV6-1, the J call TRBJ1-6; D might be TRBD1 (6 bases). CDR3 size: 14 residues. V was clipped by 6 bases and J by 5 bases, with 11 bases between them. Germline V gene lookup returns CDR1 MNHNS and CDR2 SASEGT.

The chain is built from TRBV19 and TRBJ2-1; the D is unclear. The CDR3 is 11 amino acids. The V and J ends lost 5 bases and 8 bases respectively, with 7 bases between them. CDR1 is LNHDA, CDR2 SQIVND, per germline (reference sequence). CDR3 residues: CASSLLDEQFF. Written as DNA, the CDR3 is TGTGCCAGTAGTCTCCTCGATGAGCAGTTCTTC.

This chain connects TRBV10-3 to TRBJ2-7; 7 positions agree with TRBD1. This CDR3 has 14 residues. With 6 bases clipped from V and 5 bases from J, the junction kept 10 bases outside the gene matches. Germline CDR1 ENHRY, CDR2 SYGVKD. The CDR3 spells CAIRGDDRENEQYF. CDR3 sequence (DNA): TGTGCCATCAGGGGAGACGACAGGGAAAACGAGCAGTACTTC.

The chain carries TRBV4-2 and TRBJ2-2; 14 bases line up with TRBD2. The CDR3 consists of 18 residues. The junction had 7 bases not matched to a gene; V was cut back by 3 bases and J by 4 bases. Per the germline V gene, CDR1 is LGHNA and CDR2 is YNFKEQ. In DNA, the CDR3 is TGTGCCAGCAGCCAGGAGACTAGCGGGGGGGCAGGCACCGGGGAGCTGTTTTTT. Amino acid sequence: CASSQETSGGAGTGELFF.

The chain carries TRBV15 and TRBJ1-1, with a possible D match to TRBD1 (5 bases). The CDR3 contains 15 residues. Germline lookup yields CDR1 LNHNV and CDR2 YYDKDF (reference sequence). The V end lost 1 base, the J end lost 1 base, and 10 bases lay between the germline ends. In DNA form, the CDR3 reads TGTGCCACCAGCAGAGCCAGGGCAGCGAACACTGAAGCTTTCTTT. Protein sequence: CATSRARAANTEAFF.

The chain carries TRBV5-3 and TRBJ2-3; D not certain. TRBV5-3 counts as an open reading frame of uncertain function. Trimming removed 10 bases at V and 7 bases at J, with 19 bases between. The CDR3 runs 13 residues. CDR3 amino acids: CAEPWLVQHTQYF. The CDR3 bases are TGTGCCGAGCCGTGGCTAGTTCAGCATACGCAGTATTTT.

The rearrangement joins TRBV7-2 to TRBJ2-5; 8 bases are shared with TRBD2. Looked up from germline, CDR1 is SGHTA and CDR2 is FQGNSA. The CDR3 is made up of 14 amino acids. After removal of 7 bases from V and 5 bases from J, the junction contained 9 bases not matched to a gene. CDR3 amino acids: CASIPNSGIETQYF. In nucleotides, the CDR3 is TGTGCCAGCATCCCTAATAGCGGGATCGAGACCCAGTACTTC.

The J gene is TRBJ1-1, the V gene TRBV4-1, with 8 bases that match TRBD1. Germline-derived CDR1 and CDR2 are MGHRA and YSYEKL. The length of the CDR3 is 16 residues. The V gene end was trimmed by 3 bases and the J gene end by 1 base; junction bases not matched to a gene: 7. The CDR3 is CASSQANRGTNTEAFF. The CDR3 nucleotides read TGCGCCAGCAGCCAGGCAAACAGGGGGACGAACACTGAAGCTTTCTTT.

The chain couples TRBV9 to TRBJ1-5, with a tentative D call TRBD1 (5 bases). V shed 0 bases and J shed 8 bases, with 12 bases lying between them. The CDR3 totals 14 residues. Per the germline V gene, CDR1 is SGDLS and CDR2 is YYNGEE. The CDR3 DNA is TGTGCCAGCAGCGTAGTCCCCAGGGCTGAGCCCCAGCATTTT. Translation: CASSVVPRAEPQHF. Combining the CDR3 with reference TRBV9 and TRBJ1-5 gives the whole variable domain DSGVTQTPKHLITATGQRVTLRCSPRSGDLSVYWYQQSLDQGLQFLIQYYNGEERAKGNILERFSAQQFPDLHSELNLSSLELGDSALYFCASSVVPRAEPQHFGDGTRLSIL.

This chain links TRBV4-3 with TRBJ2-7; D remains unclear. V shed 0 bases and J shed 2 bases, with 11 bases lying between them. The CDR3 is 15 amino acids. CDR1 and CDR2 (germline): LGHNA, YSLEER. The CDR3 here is CASSQDAILTYEQYF. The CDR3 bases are TGCGCCAGCAGCCAAGACGCGATCCTTACCTACGAGCAGTACTTC.

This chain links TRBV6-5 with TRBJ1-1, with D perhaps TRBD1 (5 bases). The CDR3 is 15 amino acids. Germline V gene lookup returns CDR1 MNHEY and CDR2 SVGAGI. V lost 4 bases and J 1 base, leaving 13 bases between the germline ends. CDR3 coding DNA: TGTGCCAGCAGTTTCCAGGGAACGGGGAACACTGAAGCTTTCTTT. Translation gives CASSFQGTGNTEAFF.

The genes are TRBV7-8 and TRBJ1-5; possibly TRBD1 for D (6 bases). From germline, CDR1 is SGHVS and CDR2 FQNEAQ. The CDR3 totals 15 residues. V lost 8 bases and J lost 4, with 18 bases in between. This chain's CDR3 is CASAPQGSNNQPQHF. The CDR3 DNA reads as TGTGCCAGCGCTCCACAGGGATCGAATAATCAGCCCCAGCATTTT. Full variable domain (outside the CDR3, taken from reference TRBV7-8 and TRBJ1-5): GAGVSQSPRYKVAKRGQDVALRCDPISGHVSLFWYQQALGQGPEFLTYFQNEAQLDKSGLPSDRFFAERPEGSVSTLKIQRTQQEDSAVYLCASAPQGSNNQPQHFGDGTRLSIL.

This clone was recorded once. The CDR3 loop reads CASSRNRVDNEQFF. The CDR3 bases are TGTGCCAGCAGCAGGAACAGGGTAGACAATGAGCAGTTCTTC. The chain recombines TRBV6-6 with TRBJ2-1; tentative D call: TRBD1 (6 bases). V was trimmed by 6 bases and J by 5 bases, leaving 14 bases between them. The CDR3 contains 14 residues. Germline values: CDR1 MNHNY, CDR2 SVGAGI (reference sequence).

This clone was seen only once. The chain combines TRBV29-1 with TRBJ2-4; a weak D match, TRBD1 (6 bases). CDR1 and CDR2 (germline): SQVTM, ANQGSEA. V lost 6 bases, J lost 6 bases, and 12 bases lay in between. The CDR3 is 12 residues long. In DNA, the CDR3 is TGCAGCGTCGTTGGGGGCAGAAACATTCAGTACTTC. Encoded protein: CSVVGGRNIQYF.

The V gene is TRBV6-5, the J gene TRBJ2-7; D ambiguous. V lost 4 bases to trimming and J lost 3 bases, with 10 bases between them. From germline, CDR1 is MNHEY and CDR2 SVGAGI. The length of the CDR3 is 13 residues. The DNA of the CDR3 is TGTGCCAGCAGTTCCACACCTCTCTACGAGCAGTACTTC. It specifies CASSSTPLYEQYF.

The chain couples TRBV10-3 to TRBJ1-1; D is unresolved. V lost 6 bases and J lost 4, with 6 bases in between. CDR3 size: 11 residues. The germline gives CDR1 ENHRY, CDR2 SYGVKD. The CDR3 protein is CAIRGSTEAFF. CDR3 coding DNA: TGTGCCATCAGGGGGAGCACTGAAGCTTTCTTT.

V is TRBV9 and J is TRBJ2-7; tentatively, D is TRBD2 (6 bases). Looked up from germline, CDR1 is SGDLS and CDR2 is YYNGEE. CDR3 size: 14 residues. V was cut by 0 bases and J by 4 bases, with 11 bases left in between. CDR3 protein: CASSVGTTAYEQYF. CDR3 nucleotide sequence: TGTGCCAGCAGCGTAGGGACTACCGCATACGAGCAGTACTTC.

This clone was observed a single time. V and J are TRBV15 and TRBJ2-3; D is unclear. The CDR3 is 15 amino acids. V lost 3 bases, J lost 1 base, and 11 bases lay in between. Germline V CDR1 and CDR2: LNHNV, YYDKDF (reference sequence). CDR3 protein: CATSSRNLRTDTQYF. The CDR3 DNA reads TGTGCCACCAGCAGCAGGAATCTCCGCACAGATACGCAGTATTTT.

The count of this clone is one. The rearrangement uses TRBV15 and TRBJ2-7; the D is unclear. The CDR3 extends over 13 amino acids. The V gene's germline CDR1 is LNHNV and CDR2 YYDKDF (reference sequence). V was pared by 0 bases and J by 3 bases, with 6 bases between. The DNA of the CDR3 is TGTGCCACCAGCAGAGATGTTTACTACGAGCAGTACTTC. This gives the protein CATSRDVYYEQYF.

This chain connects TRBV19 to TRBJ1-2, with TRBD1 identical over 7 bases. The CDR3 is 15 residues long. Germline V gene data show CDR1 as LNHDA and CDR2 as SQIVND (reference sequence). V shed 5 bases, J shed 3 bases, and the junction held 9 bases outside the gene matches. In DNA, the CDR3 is TGTGCCAGTAGTCAGTTTACAACAGGGGACTATGGCTACACCTTC. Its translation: CASSQFTTGDYGYTF.

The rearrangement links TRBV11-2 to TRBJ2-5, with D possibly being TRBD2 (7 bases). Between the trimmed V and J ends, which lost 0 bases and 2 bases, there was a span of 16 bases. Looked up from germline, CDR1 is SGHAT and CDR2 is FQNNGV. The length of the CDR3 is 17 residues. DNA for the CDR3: TGTGCCAGCAGCTTAGAGGGGGGGGGCCTAGGACAAGAGACCCAGTACTTC. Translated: CASSLEGGGLGQETQYF.

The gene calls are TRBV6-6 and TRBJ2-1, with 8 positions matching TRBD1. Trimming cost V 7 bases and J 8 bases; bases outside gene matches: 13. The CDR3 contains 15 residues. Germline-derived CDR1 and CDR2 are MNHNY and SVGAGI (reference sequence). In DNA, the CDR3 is TGTGCCAGCAACTTAGGACAGGGAGTGGGCTATGAGCAGTTCTTC. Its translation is CASNLGQGVGYEQFF.

CDR3 in amino acids: CAWRTSEDGQFF. CDR3 DNA sequence: TGTGCCTGGAGGACTAGCGAGGATGGGCAGTTCTTC. The V and J genes are TRBV30 and TRBJ2-1; 8 bases align to TRBD2. Unmatched junction bases numbered 7, after V lost 3 bases and J lost 12 bases. Germline values: CDR1 GTSNPN, CDR2 SVGIG (reference sequence). The CDR3 extends over 12 amino acids.

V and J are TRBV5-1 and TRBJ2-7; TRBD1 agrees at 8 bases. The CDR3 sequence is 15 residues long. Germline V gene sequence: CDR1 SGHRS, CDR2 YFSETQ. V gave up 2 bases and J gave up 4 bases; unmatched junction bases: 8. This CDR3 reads CASSFGSGTGYEQYF. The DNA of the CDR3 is TGCGCCAGCAGCTTCGGTTCTGGGACAGGATACGAGCAGTACTTC.

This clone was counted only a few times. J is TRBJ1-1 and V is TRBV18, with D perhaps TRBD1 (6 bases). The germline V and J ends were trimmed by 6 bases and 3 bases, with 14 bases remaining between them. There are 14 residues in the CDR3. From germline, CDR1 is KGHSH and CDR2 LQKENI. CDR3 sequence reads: CASSDSAGDTEAFF. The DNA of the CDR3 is TGTGCCAGCTCGGACAGTGCGGGGGACACTGAAGCTTTCTTT.

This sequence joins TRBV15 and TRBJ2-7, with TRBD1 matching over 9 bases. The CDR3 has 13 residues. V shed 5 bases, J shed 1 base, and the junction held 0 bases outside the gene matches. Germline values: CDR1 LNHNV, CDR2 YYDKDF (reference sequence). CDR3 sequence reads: CATSGQGSYEQYF. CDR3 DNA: TGTGCCACCAGCGGACAGGGGTCCTACGAGCAGTACTTC.

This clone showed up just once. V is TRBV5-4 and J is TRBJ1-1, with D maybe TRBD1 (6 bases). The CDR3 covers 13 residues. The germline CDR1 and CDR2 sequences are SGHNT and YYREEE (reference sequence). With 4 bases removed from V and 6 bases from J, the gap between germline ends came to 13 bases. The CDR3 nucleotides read TGTGCCAGCAGCCGCCCCGCAGGGGCTGAAGCTTTCTTT. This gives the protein CASSRPAGAEAFF.

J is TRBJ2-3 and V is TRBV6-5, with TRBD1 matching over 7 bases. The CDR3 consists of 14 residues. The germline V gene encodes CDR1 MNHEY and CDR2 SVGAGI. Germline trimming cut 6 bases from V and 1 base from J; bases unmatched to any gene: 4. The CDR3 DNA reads TGTGCCAGCAGGATGACAGGGCGCACAGATACGCAGTATTTT. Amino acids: CASRMTGRTDTQYF.

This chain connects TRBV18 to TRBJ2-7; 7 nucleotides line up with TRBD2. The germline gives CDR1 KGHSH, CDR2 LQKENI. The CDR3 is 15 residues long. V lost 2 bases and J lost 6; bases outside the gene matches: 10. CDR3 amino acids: CASSPSRAGRGEQYF. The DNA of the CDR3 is TGTGCCAGCTCACCAAGTCGTGCGGGGAGGGGCGAGCAGTACTTC.